This T cell receptor (beta chain) was identified during a study of shared clonotypes between healthy human individuals (TCRdb year 2020). Background for the entire study: A couple of women and a few men aged 18 to 49 years were included in the cohort. To estimate repertoire size and how much clonotype sharing occurs between individuals, the study deeply sequenced the blood TCR repertoires of roughly 5 healthy adults. Libraries were prepared and TCR repertoires were sequenced by different laboratories using diverse techniques, in order to increase sequencing depth and limit assay-specific biases. Between about 0.9 and 9 billion PBMCs per donor were obtained by leukapheresis. Overall study outcomes, separate from this receptor: Because the study included a small number of donors, the genetic and exposure-history diversity represented was limited. Pairwise subsampling led to the expectation that sequencing depth would affect the degree of clonotype sharing among donors. Only blood was sampled, and tissue TCR repertoires likely differ from those in blood.

Per the germline V gene, SGHRS is the CDR1 and YFSETQ is the CDR2. The CDR3 runs 14 residues from the cysteine to the phenylalanine. Only CDR3 DNA remains: 42 bases, in frame from the first base. Trimmed from V: 2 bases; trimmed from J: 3 bases; junction bases lacking a gene match: 2. Donors were healthy HIV-negative adults with no recently reported acute infections or vaccinations. Every donor was a Caucasian adult residing in Nashville, Tennessee, USA. For unsorted samples, about 90 million PBMCs were counted and genomic DNA was extracted with the QIAamp DNA Blood Mini kit. Blood was obtained by leukapheresis, after which PBMCs were separated by Ficoll-Histopaque density gradient centrifugation and cryopreserved in liquid nitrogen vapor phase. For this clone: Its antigen is not yet known. Nothing much larger sits one base from this clone, and base qualities are not available.

TCR CDR3 regions were amplified from genomic DNA by multiplex PCR using the deep immunoSEQ assay. Extracted genomic DNA from each cell subset was distributed evenly across all wells of several immunoSEQ 96-well plates, and each plate was treated as a replicate. For unsorted PBMC, about 300 ng genomic DNA, equal to tens of thousands of T cell genomes, was loaded into each replicate PCR. Ten immunoSEQ deep assay plates were used to sequence unsorted PBMC genomic DNA. Purified libraries were measured with a Qubit 3.0 fluorometer, size-checked on a Bioanalyzer 2100, and measured again with the KAPA Library Quantification kit. Each immunoSEQ 96-well plate was sequenced on its own single-read 150-cycle Illumina NextSeq 550 flow cell. In the authors' own workflow: Because only junctional sequences without quality scores were contained in the immunoSEQ output, filtering matching that applied to full-length reads could not be performed. To assign V/J genes and CDR3, sequences were annotated against IMGT germline references using PyIR, a Python wrapper for IgBLAST v1.9. Reads were removed for weak V/J assignments (E-value above 1e-6), missing CDR3, stop codons, out-of-frame junctions, or ambiguous translated residues. A V3J clonotype was defined by an identical inferred V gene, J gene, and CDR3 amino acid sequence. The percentage overlap between two repertoires was calculated by dividing the number of shared unique clonotypes by the size of the smaller repertoire. Repertoire richness was assessed with RTK rarefaction, the Chao1 estimator, and Recon v2.1 estimates of unobserved clonotypes. In TCRdb, the immuneACCESS table is reduced to in-frame sequences with V and J assigned. These tables do not hold every clone; where another copy was compared, an unresolved V gene accounts for under half, and the others remain unexplained. V and J calls and clone size follow that table, whereas D and trimming were derived from the DNA. This sample comprises approximately 470,000 clones, over 70% of them detected only once. Of the sample, roughly 13% falls within the top ten clones.

Specimen: PBMCs. The TCR sequence derives from a woman aged 40 to 55 in good health. Some clones in this sample may be carry-over from other donors' samples. The chain is made from TRBV5-1 and TRBJ2-3, and 8 junction bases match TRBD2. The CDR3 sequence is CASSFGGRTDTQYF. The DNA reads TGCGCCAGCAGCTTCGGCGGGAGGACAGATACGCAGTATTTT.